A single sample gave rise to the 22 T cell receptor beta chains below, sequenced in a study of T cells after somatic rescue of genetic block. The protocol was immunoSEQ multiplex PCR, while the TCRdb copy is restricted to in-frame clones and leaves out a portion. The top ten hold around 3% of the sample, which has about 67,000 clones, 92% seen once. The specimen was peripheral blood mononuclear cells (PBMCs). The receptors here all came from a man aged 40-49 years.

This clone was recorded a few times. The genes are TRBV27 and TRBJ1-1; D uncertain. Germline V CDR1 and CDR2: MNHEY, SMNVEV (reference sequence). The CDR3 is 14 residues long. Between the trimmed V and J ends, which lost 3 bases and 1 base, there was a span of 9 bases. CDR3 protein: CASSFSRQNTEAFF. In DNA, the CDR3 is TGTGCCAGCAGTTTTTCAAGGCAGAACACTGAAGCTTTCTTT.

This clone has just one count. V usage is TRBV7-9 and J usage is TRBJ2-1; TRBD2 matches 12 bases. V dropped 5 bases and J dropped 9; count of bases not matched to a gene: 11. Germline assignment: CDR1 SEHNR and CDR2 FQNEAQ (reference sequence). The length of the CDR3 is 16 residues. The CDR3 reads CASSARATSGRSEQFF. In DNA form, the CDR3 reads TGTGCCAGCAGCGCCAGGGCCACTAGCGGGAGGAGTGAGCAGTTCTTC.

This clone was recorded only once. The chain employs TRBV9 and TRBJ2-1; 7 bases match TRBD1. Looked up from germline, CDR1 is SGDLS and CDR2 is YYNGEE. This CDR3 has 14 residues. Germline trimming cut 0 bases from V and 6 bases from J; bases unmatched to any gene: 3. The CDR3 loop reads CASSVGQGTNEQFF. The CDR3 nucleotides are TGTGCCAGCAGCGTAGGACAGGGTACCAATGAGCAGTTCTTC.

V gene TRBV2 combines with J gene TRBJ2-7, with unresolved D. The CDR3 totals 14 residues. Trimming cost V 3 bases and J 1 base, with 10 bases left between them. CDR1 SNHLY and CDR2 FYNNEI come from the germline V gene. For the CDR3, the DNA is TGTGCCAGCAGTGATAGGTGGCGGTCCTACGAGCAGTACTTC. This gives the protein CASSDRWRSYEQYF.

This chain connects TRBV27 to TRBJ2-7, with 8 bases lining up with TRBD1. The V and J ends lost 3 bases and 4 bases, in that order; junction bases with no gene match: 5. Looked up from germline, CDR1 is MNHEY and CDR2 is SMNVEV (reference sequence). This CDR3 has 14 residues. The CDR3 reads CASSFTTGVYEQYF. The CDR3 region has the DNA TGTGCCAGCAGTTTTACGACAGGGGTTTACGAGCAGTACTTC.

The chain links TRBV4-3 to TRBJ1-2; D might be TRBD1 (5 bases). CDR3 length equals 14 residues. Trimming shortened V by 3 bases and J by 8 bases, and 16 bases separated the two germline ends. CDR1 LGHNA and CDR2 YSLEER come from the germline V gene. The CDR3 DNA reads as TGCGCCAGCAGCCAGGGACGTGGCTTGGGGGGCTACACCTTC. This sequence encodes CASSQGRGLGGYTF.

The rearrangement links TRBV10-1 to TRBJ2-7; possible D gene TRBD1, 5 bases. The CDR3 consists of 13 residues. V was cut by 6 bases and J by 5 bases, with 14 bases left in between. Germline V gene sequence: CDR1 WNHNN, CDR2 SYGVQD (reference sequence). The CDR3 coding sequence is TGCGCCAGCAGCCCCCGTGGGGCCCACGAGCAGTACTTC. Amino acid sequence: CASSPRGAHEQYF.

This chain uses TRBV28 with TRBJ1-2, with D unresolved. Germline V gene sequence: CDR1 MDHEN, CDR2 SYDVKM. V was pared by 5 bases and J by 1 base, with 5 bases between. This CDR3 spans 12 amino acids. In DNA form, the CDR3 reads TGTGCCAGCAGTCCGGGTAACTATGGCTACACCTTC. Amino acid sequence: CASSPGNYGYTF.

The chain joins TRBV4-3 to TRBJ2-1; D not certain. Germline values: CDR1 LGHNA, CDR2 YSLEER. V was cut by 4 bases and J by 14 bases, with 27 bases left in between. The CDR3 runs to 16 residues. Here the CDR3 reads CASSPEGARLGSWEFF. CDR3 sequence (DNA): TGCGCCAGCAGCCCCGAAGGAGCCCGCCTGGGTTCCTGGGAGTTCTTC.

V and J are TRBV5-5 and TRBJ1-4, with TRBD1 matching 8 bases. Germline V gene sequence: CDR1 SGHKS, CDR2 YYEKEE (reference sequence). The J segment lost 5 bases and the V segment lost 1 base, leaving 7 bases of the junction unmatched. This CDR3 has 16 residues. Here the CDR3 reads CASSLRTGWVNEKLFF. DNA of the CDR3: TGTGCCAGCAGCTTGAGGACAGGGTGGGTCAATGAAAAACTGTTTTTT.

The CDR3 DNA reads as TGTGCCAGCAGTGAGGGGGTCCGCTCCTACAATGAGCAGTTCTTC. Translation gives CASSEGVRSYNEQFF. V is TRBV6-1 and J is TRBJ2-1; D may be TRBD1 or TRBD2 (5 bases each). This CDR3 has 15 residues. The germline gives CDR1 MNHNS, CDR2 SASEGT. Deletions cut 3 bases from V and 0 bases from J, with 9 bases between.

This chain connects TRBV19 to TRBJ2-3, with 14 bases matching TRBD2. The CDR3 runs to 20 residues. The junction had 20 bases not matched to a gene; V was cut back by 2 bases and J by 10 bases. Germline V gene sequence: CDR1 LNHDA, CDR2 SQIVND (reference sequence). CDR3: CASSIRGGWTGGTSGSSQYF. CDR3 coding DNA: TGTGCCAGTAGTATAAGAGGAGGGTGGACAGGCGGGACTAGCGGGAGTTCGCAGTATTTT.

The rearrangement uses TRBV7-9 and TRBJ2-3; 7 bases fit TRBD2. V shed 1 base and J 1 base; nucleotides not matched to a gene: 2. This CDR3 contains 15 residues. Per the germline V gene, CDR1 is SEHNR and CDR2 is FQNEAQ (reference sequence). As DNA, the CDR3 is TGTGCCAGCAGCTTAGTGGCGGGGGGCACAGATACGCAGTATTTT. Encoded protein: CASSLVAGGTDTQYF.

The chain couples TRBV7-9 to TRBJ1-1; D gene uncertain. Looked up from germline, CDR1 is SEHNR and CDR2 is FQNEAQ (reference sequence). This CDR3 region has 15 residues. Trimming pared 5 bases from V and 4 bases from J, leaving 17 bases between. The CDR3: CASSPLGGVGTEAFF. CDR3 nucleotide sequence: TGTGCCAGCAGCCCATTGGGTGGTGTGGGCACTGAAGCTTTCTTT. The full variable domain, in which reference TRBV7-9 and TRBJ1-1 provide the parts outside the CDR3, is DTGVSQNPRHKITKRGQNVTFRCDPISEHNRLYWYRQTLGQGPEFLTYFQNEAQLEKSRLLSDRFSAERPKGSFSTLEIQRTEQGDSAMYLCASSPLGGVGTEAFFGQGTRLTVV.

The rearrangement uses TRBV7-8 and TRBJ2-7; TRBD1 might be the D (5 bases). The germline CDR1 and CDR2 sequences are SGHVS and FQNEAQ. V was clipped by 1 base and J by 8 bases, with 12 bases between them. The CDR3 has 13 residues. CDR3 protein: CASSLGQGSKQYF. The CDR3 DNA follows: TGTGCCAGCAGCTTAGGGCAGGGAAGTAAGCAGTACTTC.

The V call is TRBV5-5, the J call TRBJ2-7; 9 positions agree with TRBD1. Germline-derived CDR1 and CDR2 are SGHKS and YYEKEE (reference sequence). The CDR3 spans 14 residues. V lost 4 bases to trimming and J lost 5 bases; unmatched junction nucleotides: 7. The CDR3 loop is CASSVWDREDEQYF. The CDR3, as DNA: TGTGCCAGCAGCGTCTGGGACAGGGAGGACGAGCAGTACTTC.

This chain uses TRBV5-1 with TRBJ2-3; the match to TRBD2 covers 16 bases. Germline-derived CDR1 and CDR2 are SGHRS and YFSETQ. This CDR3 is 20 amino acids long. Trimming removed 2 bases from V and 2 bases from J; junction bases left unmatched: 11. CDR3 protein: CASSFPSGTSGGENTDTQYF. In DNA form, the CDR3 reads TGCGCCAGCAGCTTCCCATCCGGGACTAGCGGGGGGGAAAACACAGATACGCAGTATTTT.

The rearrangement uses TRBV9 and TRBJ1-3; TRBD1 might be the D (5 bases). Germline-derived CDR1 and CDR2 are SGDLS and YYNGEE. Trimming took off 3 bases at V and 3 bases at J, with 10 bases between the two ends. The CDR3 extends over 14 amino acids. This chain's CDR3 is CASSAPGGGNTIYF. For the CDR3, the DNA is TGTGCCAGCAGCGCCCCTGGGGGTGGAAACACCATATATTTT.

The chain couples TRBV6-1 to TRBJ2-7; D remains ambiguous. The CDR3 contains 14 residues. Germline CDR1 and CDR2: MNHNS and SASEGT. V shed 4 bases and J shed 9 bases, with 19 bases lying between them. The DNA of the CDR3 is TGTGCCAGCAGTGGTGGTAGCCCCATTTTCGTGCAGTACTTC. Encoded protein: CASSGGSPIFVQYF.

This chain links TRBV4-2 with TRBJ2-2, with D possibly matching TRBD1 (6 bases). Trimming pared 3 bases from V and 7 bases from J, leaving 21 bases between. The germline CDR1 and CDR2 sequences are LGHNA and YNFKEQ. The CDR3 covers 17 residues. CDR3: CASSHRKLGQRIGELFF. For the CDR3, the DNA is TGTGCCAGCAGCCACCGCAAACTAGGACAGCGTATCGGGGAGCTGTTTTTT.

The gene calls are TRBV5-6 and TRBJ1-1, with D perhaps matching TRBD1 (5 bases). This CDR3 contains 13 residues. The germline CDR1 and CDR2 sequences are SGHDT and YYEEEE. Trimming removed 0 bases at V and 5 bases at J, with 8 bases between. The DNA for the CDR3 is TGTGCCAGCAGCTTGGGGGGGTTGACTGAAGCTTTCTTT. Protein: CASSLGGLTEAFF. The variable domain in full, completed from reference TRBV5-6 and TRBJ1-1, reads DAGVTQSPTHLIKTRGQQVTLRCSPKSGHDTVSWYQQALGQGPQFIFQYYEEEERQRGNFPDRFSGHQFPNYSSELNVNALLLGDSALYLCASSLGGLTEAFFGQGTRLTVV.

The chain couples TRBV27 to TRBJ2-1; D gene ambiguous. CDR3 size: 15 residues. Germline CDR1 is MNHEY and CDR2 is SMNVEV (reference sequence). V shed 6 bases and J shed 8 bases, with 20 bases lying between them. CDR3 protein: CASRVTTGGRDEQFF. The CDR3 DNA follows: TGTGCCAGCAGGGTTACAACGGGTGGTAGGGATGAGCAGTTCTTC.